What follows are 17 T cell receptor beta chains derived from one specimen sequenced in a study of blood T cell repertoires in COVID-19. Libraries were prepared by immunoSEQ multiplex PCR; TCRdb keeps only in-frame clonotypes and omits some of them. Seen here are roughly 71,000 clones, more than 80% observed once, and the top ten hold 1.5% to 2%. Sequenced input: peripheral blood. All receptors come from a man under 40 with acute or convalescent COVID-19.

The V call is TRBV9, the J call TRBJ2-7; TRBD2 might be the D (6 bases). The CDR3 contains 16 residues. Trimming took 3 bases from V and 4 from J, leaving 20 bases between them. Germline loops: CDR1 SGDLS, CDR2 YYNGEE. In DNA, the CDR3 is TGTGCCAGCAGCGCTTCCGGGAGCGCAGCGGGTTACGAGCAGTACTTC. As protein: CASSASGSAAGYEQYF.

The chain links TRBV13 to TRBJ2-3, with 7 bases lining up with TRBD1. CDR1 and CDR2 (germline): PRHDT, FYEKMQ (reference sequence). Trimming cost V 2 bases and J 0 bases; bases outside gene matches: 5. The CDR3 is 16 residues long. The CDR3 nucleotides are TGTGCCAGCAGCTTAAGGACAGGCCCTAGCACAGATACGCAGTATTTT. Protein product: CASSLRTGPSTDTQYF.

The chain employs TRBV19 and TRBJ1-3; D is possibly TRBD1 (5 bases). Germline lookup yields CDR1 LNHDA and CDR2 SQIVND (reference sequence). The ends were cut back, 6 bases at V and 0 bases at J, with 15 bases in the middle. The CDR3 consists of 16 residues. The CDR3: CASSPQQVYSGNTIYF. The CDR3 DNA is TGTGCCAGTAGCCCTCAACAGGTCTACTCTGGAAACACCATATATTTT. Combining the CDR3 with reference TRBV19 and TRBJ1-3 gives the whole variable domain DGGITQSPKYLFRKEGQNVTLSCEQNLNHDAMYWYRQDPGQGLRLIYYSQIVNDFQKGDIAEGYSVSREKKESFPLTVTSAQKNPTAFYLCASSPQQVYSGNTIYFGEGSWLTVV.

V gene TRBV4-3 combines with J gene TRBJ1-4, with D perhaps TRBD1 (6 bases). The ends were cut back, 1 base at V and 3 bases at J, with 12 bases in the middle. CDR3 length: 16 residues. From germline, CDR1 is LGHNA and CDR2 YSLEER. The CDR3 DNA is TGCGCCAGCAGCCAAGTTGGGGGCATGGCTAATGAAAAACTGTTTTTT. This encodes CASSQVGGMANEKLFF.

V usage is TRBV7-9 and J usage is TRBJ2-2; D remains ambiguous. Germline CDR1 is SEHNR and CDR2 is FQNEAQ (reference sequence). The CDR3 contains 15 residues. V shed 3 bases and J shed 0 bases, with 8 bases lying between them. The chain's CDR3 is CASSFDGSNTGELFF. The CDR3 DNA reads TGTGCCAGCAGCTTCGACGGGTCGAACACCGGGGAGCTGTTTTTT.

The chain links TRBV5-1 to TRBJ2-1; 12 bases map to TRBD1. V shed 1 base, J shed 7 bases, and the junction held 6 bases outside the gene matches. The CDR3 runs to 16 residues. The V gene's germline CDR1 is SGHRS and CDR2 YFSETQ. CDR3 region: CASSLPGQGATNEQFF. The CDR3 nucleotides are TGCGCCAGCAGCTTGCCGGGACAGGGGGCTACTAATGAGCAGTTCTTC.

V gene TRBV3-1 (or the pseudogene TRBV3-2) combines with J gene TRBJ2-3, with 14 bases that match TRBD2. V lost 3 bases and J lost 4; bases outside the gene matches: 6. CDR1 and CDR2 (germline): LGHDT, YNNKEL (reference sequence). This CDR3 is built from 17 residues. The CDR3 DNA follows: TGTGCCAGCAGCCAGGCTGGGACTAGCGGGAGTTCAGATACGCAGTATTTT. It specifies CASSQAGTSGSSDTQYF.

There are a few counts of this clone. The rearrangement joins TRBV6-5 to TRBJ1-1, with a weak D call TRBD1 (5 bases). The CDR3 spans 15 residues. Deletions cut 5 bases from V and 3 bases from J, with 16 bases between. Germline loops: CDR1 MNHEY, CDR2 SVGAGI. The CDR3 bases are TGTGCCAGCAGTCCCCGGAAGGGGCATGACACTGAAGCTTTCTTT. Its translation: CASSPRKGHDTEAFF.

The chain links TRBV2 to TRBJ2-7; D is unresolved. Germline V gives CDR1 SNHLY, CDR2 FYNNEI. V gave up 7 bases and J gave up 0 bases, with 7 bases separating them. The CDR3 is 12 residues long. CDR3 nucleotides: TGTGCCAGCAAATTGAGCTCCTACGAGCAGTACTTC. This sequence encodes CASKLSSYEQYF.

This clone is a singleton in its sample. This chain joins TRBV2 and TRBJ2-1, with TRBD2 as a possible D gene (7 bases). Germline CDR1 reads SNHLY; CDR2 reads FYNNEI. The CDR3 contains 16 residues. V lost 8 bases to trimming and J lost 1 base, with 18 bases between them. CDR3 in DNA: TGTGCCAGCTGGGGGGGCCAGGGAAAATCCTACAATGAGCAGTTCTTC. Protein product: CASWGGQGKSYNEQFF.

This CDR3 reads CATSREGQGISEAFF. The CDR3, as DNA: TGTGCCACCAGCAGAGAGGGACAGGGTATCTCTGAAGCTTTCTTT. The J gene is TRBJ1-1, the V gene TRBV15; 9 bases line up with TRBD1. The V and J ends lost 0 bases and 6 bases, in that order; junction bases with no gene match: 5. The CDR3 sequence is 15 residues long. CDR1 LNHNV and CDR2 YYDKDF come from the germline V gene (reference sequence).

CDR3 residues: CSVKRGSNSPLHF. The CDR3 DNA reads TGCAGCGTAAAAAGGGGTAGTAATTCACCCCTCCACTTT. The V call is TRBV29-1, the J call TRBJ1-6, with D perhaps TRBD1 (5 bases). The CDR3 spans 13 residues. Looked up from germline, CDR1 is SQVTM and CDR2 is ANQGSEA. Trimming shortened V by 6 bases and J by 6 bases, and 12 bases separated the two germline ends. Looking up the rest from reference TRBV29-1 and TRBJ1-6 gives the full variable domain: SAVISQKPSRDICQRGTSLTIQCQVDSQVTMMFWYRQQPGQSLTLIATANQGSEATYESGFVIDKFPISRPNLTFSTLTVSNMSPEDSSIYLCSVKRGSNSPLHFGNGTRLTVT.

J is TRBJ2-7 and V is TRBV6-5; D call uncertain. The V gene lost 5 bases and the J gene lost 7 bases, with 15 bases spanning the gap. The CDR3 sequence is 13 residues long. Germline V CDR1 and CDR2: MNHEY, SVGAGI. The CDR3 coding sequence is TGTGCCAGCAGTCCCCGGGTAAACGCGGAGCAGTACGTC. Amino acids: CASSPRVNAEQYV.

The chain carries TRBV6-5 and TRBJ2-5; 7 nucleotides line up with TRBD1. The V segment lost 6 bases and the J segment 2 bases; nucleotides outside the gene matches: 12. The CDR3 loop spans 16 amino acids. Germline V lookup: CDR1 MNHEY, CDR2 SVGAGI. CDR3 sequence: CASSYSPTGQQETQYF. CDR3 sequence (DNA): TGTGCCAGCAGCTACAGCCCCACGGGACAGCAAGAGACCCAGTACTTC.

The chain combines TRBV5-1 with TRBJ2-3; TRBD1 agrees at 9 bases. The germline CDR1 and CDR2 sequences are SGHRS and YFSETQ. This CDR3 has 15 residues. V dropped 4 bases and J dropped 3; count of bases not matched to a gene: 6. Here the CDR3 reads CASSQRQGDTDTQYF. CDR3 coding DNA: TGCGCCAGCAGCCAGAGACAGGGGGATACAGATACGCAGTATTTT.

V gene TRBV30 combines with J gene TRBJ1-2, with TRBD1 identical over 7 bases. V gave up 4 bases and J gave up 4 bases; unmatched junction bases: 3. Per the germline V gene, CDR1 is GTSNPN and CDR2 is SVGIG (reference sequence). The CDR3 runs to 12 residues. The CDR3 spells CAWTGGGYGYTF. As DNA, the CDR3 is TGTGCCTGGACAGGGGGAGGCTATGGCTACACCTTC.

The V and J genes are TRBV5-1 and TRBJ2-7; no clear D gene. The CDR3 runs 14 residues. The V and J ends lost 0 bases and 4 bases respectively, with 11 bases between them. The germline V gene encodes CDR1 SGHRS and CDR2 YFSETQ. CDR3 sequence: CASSLGAGRYEQYV. DNA of the CDR3: TGCGCCAGCAGCTTGGGGGCAGGAAGATACGAGCAGTACGTC.